Shown below are 20 T cell receptor beta chains from a single sample sequenced in a study of blood T cell repertoires in COVID-19. Profiling relied on immunoSEQ multiplex PCR, and the TCRdb table lists in-frame clones only, not all of them. The sample includes around 150,000 clones, around 80% of them seen just once. Sequenced input: peripheral blood. The receptors derive from an elderly woman in a cohort sampled during active or convalescent COVID-19.

The count of this clone is one. This chain connects TRBV30 to TRBJ1-2; D gene unclear. This CDR3 is 13 amino acids long. Deletions cut 7 bases from V and 2 bases from J, with 14 bases between. From germline, CDR1 is GTSNPN and CDR2 SVGIG (reference sequence). The CDR3 here is CALSGDPNYGYTF. The CDR3 DNA is TGTGCCTTATCCGGGGATCCAAACTATGGCTACACCTTC.

This rearrangement joins TRBV7-3 to TRBJ2-5; 9 bases map to TRBD2. CDR3 length equals 15 residues. V was pared by 5 bases and J by 5 bases, with 9 bases of the junction left unmatched. Germline V gene data show CDR1 as SGHTA and CDR2 as FQGTGA. The CDR3 here is CASSRGGAGYETQYF. CDR3 bases: TGTGCCAGCAGCCGCGGGGGGGCTGGGTATGAGACCCAGTACTTC.

J is TRBJ2-5 and V is TRBV7-6, with 7 nucleotides matching TRBD2. V dropped 5 bases and J dropped 5; count of bases not matched to a gene: 5. The CDR3 has 13 amino acids. The germline V gene has CDR1 SGHVS and CDR2 FNYEAQ. CDR3 residues: CASSGIGGETQYF. The CDR3 DNA follows: TGTGCCAGCAGCGGCATCGGGGGGGAGACCCAGTACTTC. Supplemented by reference TRBV7-6 and TRBJ2-5, the full variable domain reads GAGVSQSPRYKVTKRGQDVALRCDPISGHVSLYWYRQALGQGPEFLTYFNYEAQQDKSGLPNDRFSAERPEGSISTLTIQRTEQRDSAMYRCASSGIGGETQYFGPGTRLLVL.

This clone appeared a few times. V gene TRBV7-2 combines with J gene TRBJ2-7, with a tentative D call TRBD1 (5 bases). The CDR3 sequence is 14 residues long. V was clipped by 1 base and J by 1 base, with 8 bases between them. Looked up from germline, CDR1 is SGHTA and CDR2 is FQGNSA. CDR3 protein: CASSLGTGSYEQYV. CDR3 sequence (DNA): TGTGCCAGCAGCTTAGGAACAGGATCCTACGAGCAGTACGTC.

This clone was recorded once. This rearrangement joins TRBV2 to TRBJ1-2; 7 bases map to TRBD1. The trim removed 9 bases at V and 7 bases at J, leaving 8 bases unmatched. The CDR3 spans 12 residues. Per germline, CDR1 SNHLY and CDR2 FYNNEI. DNA for the CDR3: TGTGCCAGAGAGACAGGGTCGCGTGGCTACACCTTC. It specifies CARETGSRGYTF.

This rearrangement joins TRBV6-5 to TRBJ2-3; 7 nucleotides line up with TRBD1. The V gene's germline CDR1 is MNHEY and CDR2 SVGAGI. This CDR3 is 13 amino acids long. Trimming took 8 bases from V and 4 from J; bases not matched to a gene: 6. The CDR3 DNA follows: TGTGCCAGCCATAGGGGGCCGGCAGATACGCAGTATTTT. The encoded protein is CASHRGPADTQYF.

This chain connects TRBV9 to TRBJ1-2, with unresolved D. The V and J ends lost 4 bases and 8 bases respectively, with 12 bases between them. The germline gives CDR1 SGDLS, CDR2 YYNGEE. The CDR3 contains 12 residues. The CDR3 is CASSLRDYGYTF. CDR3 coding DNA: TGTGCCAGCAGCCTGAGGGATTACGGCTACACCTTC. The entire variable domain, with the rest obtained from reference TRBV9 and TRBJ1-2, is as follows: DSGVTQTPKHLITATGQRVTLRCSPRSGDLSVYWYQQSLDQGLQFLIQYYNGEERAKGNILERFSAQQFPDLHSELNLSSLELGDSALYFCASSLRDYGYTFGSGTRLTVV.

In the case of this clone: Other DNA sequences from this sample encode an identical CDR3 as well. The chain carries TRBV4-1 and TRBJ1-1, with D unresolved. The germline V gene encodes CDR1 MGHRA and CDR2 YSYEKL. V was clipped by 3 bases and J by 1 base, with 12 bases between them. The CDR3 is made up of 15 amino acids. DNA for the CDR3: TGCGCCAGCAGCCAGGATGGCAGGTGGAACACTGAAGCTTTCTTT. It specifies CASSQDGRWNTEAFF.

The genes are TRBV7-3 and TRBJ2-1, with 9 bases identical to TRBD1. With V trimmed by 5 bases and J by 9 bases, 11 bases remained unmatched. There are 15 residues in the CDR3. The germline V gene has CDR1 SGHTA and CDR2 FQGTGA. Here the CDR3 reads CASSEQGTGKGEQFF. In DNA form, the CDR3 reads TGTGCCAGCAGCGAACAAGGGACAGGGAAGGGTGAGCAGTTCTTC.

The rearrangement links TRBV6-4 to TRBJ1-1, with D perhaps matching TRBD1 (5 bases). The V and J ends lost 6 bases and 4 bases respectively, with 12 bases between them. CDR3 length equals 13 residues. CDR1 is MRHNA and CDR2 is SNTAGT in the germline V gene. The CDR3 DNA reads TGTGCCAGCAGCACGCGCCAGGGCACTGAAGCTTTCTTT. Protein: CASSTRQGTEAFF.

V gene TRBV19 combines with J gene TRBJ1-1; possibly TRBD1 for D (5 bases). Germline values: CDR1 LNHDA, CDR2 SQIVND (reference sequence). This CDR3 comprises 14 residues. The V end was cut by 7 bases, the J end by 3 bases, with 15 bases between. Here the CDR3 reads CASTTPGHHTEAFF. CDR3 in DNA: TGTGCCAGTACCACGCCCGGACACCACACTGAAGCTTTCTTT.

The chain has TRBV2 and TRBJ2-7, with 9 positions matching TRBD1. Germline values: CDR1 SNHLY, CDR2 FYNNEI. This CDR3 region has 14 residues. Unmatched junction bases numbered 4, after V lost 3 bases and J lost 4 bases. The CDR3 nucleotides are TGTGCCAGCAGTGAGGGGACAGGGCGGTACGAGCAGTACTTC. Its protein product is CASSEGTGRYEQYF.

The chain links TRBV7-9 to TRBJ2-3, with D unclear. Germline V lookup: CDR1 SEHNR, CDR2 FQNEAQ (reference sequence). The length of the CDR3 is 16 residues. V lost 0 bases, J lost 3 bases, and 13 bases lay in between. CDR3 bases: TGTGCCAGCAGCTTAGCGCGGCAGATAATTACAGATACGCAGTATTTT. Its translation: CASSLARQIITDTQYF.

The chain is built from TRBV5-1 and TRBJ2-3, with 9 bases aligning to TRBD2. CDR3 length equals 14 residues. Looked up from germline, CDR1 is SGHRS and CDR2 is YFSETQ. Unmatched junction bases numbered 7, after V lost 9 bases and J lost 2 bases. The chain's CDR3 is CATSLAGSTDTQYF. The DNA of the CDR3 is TGCGCCACCTCGCTAGCGGGGTCCACAGATACGCAGTATTTT. Supplemented by reference TRBV5-1 and TRBJ2-3, the full variable domain reads KAGVTQTPRYLIKTRGQQVTLSCSPISGHRSVSWYQQTPGQGLQFLFEYFSETQRNKGNFPGRFSGRQFSNSRSEMNVSTLELGDSALYLCATSLAGSTDTQYFGPGTRLTVL.

The sample holds one count of this clone. The sample carries other DNA sequences with the same CDR3. This sequence joins TRBV14 and TRBJ2-1, with D tentatively TRBD2 (6 bases). Germline values: CDR1 SGHDN, CDR2 FVKESK. The CDR3 runs 15 residues. Trimming took 4 bases from V and 5 from J, leaving 15 bases between them. The CDR3, as DNA: TGTGCCAGCAGCCGCCTAGGGACTGCGGACAATGAGCAGTTCTTC. Translation gives CASSRLGTADNEQFF. Full variable domain (remainder filled in from reference TRBV14 and TRBJ2-1): EAGVTQFPSHSVIEKGQTVTLRCDPISGHDNLYWYRRVMGKEIKFLLHFVKESKQDESGMPNNRFLAERTGGTYSTLKVQPAELEDSGVYFCASSRLGTADNEQFFGPGTRLTVL.

The chain is built from TRBV4-2 and TRBJ1-2; 7 bases match TRBD1. This CDR3 has 14 amino acids. J gave up 8 bases and V 2 bases, and 8 bases lay outside the gene matches. Germline V gene sequence: CDR1 LGHNA, CDR2 YNFKEQ. The CDR3 DNA sequence: TGTGCCAGCAGCCAACGAACCGACAGGGACGGCTACACCTTC. It encodes CASSQRTDRDGYTF.

This chain links TRBV11-2 with TRBJ1-1; tentatively, D is TRBD1 (5 bases). The CDR3 loop spans 13 amino acids. Trimming left V 2 bases short and J 11 bases short, with 15 bases between. The V gene's germline CDR1 is SGHAT and CDR2 FQNNGV. CDR3 residues: CASSLSRQLPAFF. DNA for the CDR3: TGTGCCAGCAGCTTATCCAGACAGCTACCGGCTTTCTTT.

The chain combines TRBV7-9 with TRBJ2-7; 10 bases align to TRBD2. The CDR3 runs 16 residues. Germline V lookup: CDR1 SEHNR, CDR2 FQNEAQ (reference sequence). The V segment lost 5 bases and the J segment 0 bases; nucleotides outside the gene matches: 7. The CDR3 sequence is CASSRIAGGPSYEQYV. The CDR3 nucleotides are TGTGCCAGCAGCCGAATAGCGGGGGGCCCCTCCTACGAGCAGTACGTC.

This clone was counted a single time. This chain uses TRBV7-2 with TRBJ1-1; D uncertain. The V end was cut by 3 bases, the J end by 7 bases, with 12 bases between. This CDR3 is 13 amino acids long. CDR1 and CDR2 (germline): SGHTA, FQGNSA. CDR3 amino acids: CASSLSQAFEAFF. In DNA, the CDR3 is TGTGCCAGCAGCTTGAGTCAGGCGTTTGAAGCTTTCTTT.

The chain joins TRBV14 to TRBJ2-4; TRBD1 aligns across 8 bases. The germline V gene encodes CDR1 SGHDN and CDR2 FVKESK. The CDR3 sequence is 12 residues long. V was clipped by 4 bases and J by 8 bases; unmatched bases: 1. CDR3 DNA sequence: TGTGCCAGCAGCCCGACAGGGGACATTCAGTACTTC. Translated, it gives CASSPTGDIQYF.